This TCR beta chain was identified in a study of tumor and adjacent non-tumor tissue in lung cancer. Overall study findings and caveats: Significantly higher TCR diversity was found in tumor than normal lung. In normal lung, the top 100 clones were significantly more dominant than in tumor.

RNA was extracted from bulk tissue without any cell sorting. This non-tumor lung sample came from over 3 cm beyond the tumor edge. The germline V gene has CDR1 MNHEY and CDR2 SVGEGT. This CDR3 has 14 residues. V gave up 10 bases and J gave up 6 bases, with 22 bases separating them. The library came from three nested PCR rounds adapted from ARM-PCR protocols. TCRdb re-derived calls from the multiplex PCR reads in MiXCR, one entry per CDR3 protein. The sample has about 86,000 distinct CDR3 sequences, under 80% seen once. As concerns this clonotype: Its antigen is unknown.

This sequence joins TRBV6-2 or TRBV6-3 and TRBJ2-7, with D perhaps given as TRBD1 or TRBD2 (6 bases each). The source of this sequence is a woman in her fifties or sixties with non-small cell lung cancer. The sample consisted of distant non-tumor lung tissue. CDR3 sequence (DNA): TGTGCCAACGGTTACGGGGGCAGGGGAGGCGAGCAGTACTTC. This encodes CANGYGGRGGEQYF.